This T cell receptor beta chain was observed in a study of regulatory T cells in long-lasting Graves disease. In the study overall: Patients newly diagnosed with Graves' had been on antithyroid drugs for under 3 months.

Time point denoted: newly diagnosed GD, antithyroid drugs for less than 3 months. Generation of the TCR library employed RNA extracted from PBMCs. V lost 0 bases and J 0 bases, leaving 12 bases between the germline ends. This CDR3 has 17 amino acids. Germline loops: CDR1 GTSNPN, CDR2 SVGIG (reference sequence). On this clonotype itself: Its antigen remains unknown.

Sequencing libraries for TCR beta were prepared with iRepertoire HTBI primers and Arm-PCR of CDR3 regions. One entry per CDR3 protein, called by TCRdb with MiXCR from the multiplex PCR reads. The table records about 620,000 distinct CDR3 sequences, about 15% of them present only once. Broader study findings: Persistent patients shared 2,500 to 3,000 public clonotypes among themselves. Newly diagnosed patients shared fewer, at under 1,000. Accuracy was perhaps lowered by the small sample size.

Separately, the same data were catalogued under a study of T cells in Graves' hyperthyroidism and ophthalmopathy.

This sequence joins TRBV30 and TRBJ1-6; TRBD1 is a possible D gene (5 bases). Specimen: peripheral blood mononuclear cells (PBMCs), collected at new diagnosis, from a patient treated with antithyroid drugs. This clonotype was sampled from a woman aged 30 to 39 with Graves disease. The CDR3 coding sequence is TGTGCCTGGAGTGTGACAGTGTCGCCCTCCTATAATTCACCCCTCCACTTT. The encoded protein is CAWSVTVSPSYNSPLHF. Variable domain in full (rest from reference TRBV30 and TRBJ1-6): SQTIHQWPATLVQPVGSPLSLECTVEGTSNPNLYWYRQAAGRGLQLLFYSVGIGQISSEVPQNLSASRPQDRQFILSSKKLLLSDSGFYLCAWSVTVSPSYNSPLHFGNGTRLTVT.